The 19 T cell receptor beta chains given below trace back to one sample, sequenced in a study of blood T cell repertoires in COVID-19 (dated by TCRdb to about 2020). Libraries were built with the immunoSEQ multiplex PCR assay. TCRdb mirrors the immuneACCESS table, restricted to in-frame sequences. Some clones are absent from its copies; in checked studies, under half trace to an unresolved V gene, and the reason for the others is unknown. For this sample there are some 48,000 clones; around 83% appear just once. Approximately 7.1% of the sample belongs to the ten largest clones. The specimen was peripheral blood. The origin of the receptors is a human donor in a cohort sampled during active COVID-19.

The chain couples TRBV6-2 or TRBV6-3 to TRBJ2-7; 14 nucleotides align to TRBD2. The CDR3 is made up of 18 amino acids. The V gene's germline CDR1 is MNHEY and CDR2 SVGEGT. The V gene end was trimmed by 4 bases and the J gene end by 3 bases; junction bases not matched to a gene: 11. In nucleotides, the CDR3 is TGTGCCAGCAGTTCGCGGACTAGCGGGAGGAAACTTTTCTACGAGCAGTACTTC. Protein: CASSSRTSGRKLFYEQYF.

The CDR3 here is CASSQGFSLTAKNIQYF. In DNA form, the CDR3 reads TGCGCCAGCAGCCAAGGTTTCTCACTCACGGCCAAAAACATTCAGTACTTC. This chain joins TRBV4-1 and TRBJ2-4; D unclear. This CDR3 has 17 amino acids. CDR1 and CDR2 (germline): MGHRA, YSYEKL. V lost 1 base and J 1 base, leaving 14 bases between the germline ends.

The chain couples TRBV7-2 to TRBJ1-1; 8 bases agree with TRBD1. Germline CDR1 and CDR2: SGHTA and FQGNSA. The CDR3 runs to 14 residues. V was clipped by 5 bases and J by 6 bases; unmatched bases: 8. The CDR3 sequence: CASSPGQGRPEAFF. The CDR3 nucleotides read TGTGCCAGCAGCCCAGGACAGGGAAGGCCTGAAGCTTTCTTT.

CDR3 bases: TGTGCCAGCAGCCAAGGATGGGGGCTCAACGGAAACACCATATATTTT. This translates into CASSQGWGLNGNTIYF. The chain carries TRBV3-1 (or the pseudogene TRBV3-2) and TRBJ1-3; a weak D match, TRBD1 (6 bases). This CDR3 spans 16 amino acids. V was cut by 1 base and J by 4 bases, with 14 bases left in between. Germline V gives CDR1 LGHDT, CDR2 YNNKEL (reference sequence).

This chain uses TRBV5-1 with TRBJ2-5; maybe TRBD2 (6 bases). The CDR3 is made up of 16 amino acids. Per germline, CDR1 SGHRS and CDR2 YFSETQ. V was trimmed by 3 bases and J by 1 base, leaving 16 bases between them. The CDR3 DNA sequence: TGCGCCAGCAGCTCCTTAGCGGAGAGACCCCAAGAGACCCAGTACTTC. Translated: CASSSLAERPQETQYF.

The CDR3 loop reads CASSPPAAAHTGELFF. The CDR3 DNA sequence: TGTGCCAGTAGTCCCCCGGCAGCGGCCCACACCGGGGAGCTGTTTTTT. The genes are TRBV19 and TRBJ2-2, with a weak D call TRBD2 (5 bases). Trimming shortened V by 5 bases and J by 3 bases, and 16 bases separated the two germline ends. The CDR3 runs to 16 residues. The V gene's germline CDR1 is LNHDA and CDR2 SQIVND (reference sequence).

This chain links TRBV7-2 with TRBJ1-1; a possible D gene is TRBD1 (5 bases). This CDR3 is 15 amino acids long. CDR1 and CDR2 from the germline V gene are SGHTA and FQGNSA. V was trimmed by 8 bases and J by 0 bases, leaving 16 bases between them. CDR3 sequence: CASSDGVGVNTEAFF. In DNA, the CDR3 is TGTGCCAGCTCTGATGGGGTAGGGGTGAACACTGAAGCTTTCTTT. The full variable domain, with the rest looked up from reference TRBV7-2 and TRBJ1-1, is GAGVSQSPSNKVTEKGKDVELRCDPISGHTALYWYRQSLGQGLEFLIYFQGNSAPDKSGLPSDRFSAERTGGSVSTLTIQRTQQEDSAVYLCASSDGVGVNTEAFFGQGTRLTVV.

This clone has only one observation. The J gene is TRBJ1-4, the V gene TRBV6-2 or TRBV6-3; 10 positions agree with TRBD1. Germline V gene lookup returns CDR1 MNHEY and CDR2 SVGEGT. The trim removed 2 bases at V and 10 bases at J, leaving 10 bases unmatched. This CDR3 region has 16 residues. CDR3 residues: CASSYASGTGVGKLFF. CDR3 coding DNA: TGTGCCAGCAGTTACGCATCCGGGACAGGGGTTGGAAAACTGTTTTTT.

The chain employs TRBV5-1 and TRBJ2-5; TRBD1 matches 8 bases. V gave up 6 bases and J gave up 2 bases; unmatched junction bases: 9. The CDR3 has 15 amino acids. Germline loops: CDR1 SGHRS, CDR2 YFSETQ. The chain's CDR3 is CASNQGAGGQETQYF. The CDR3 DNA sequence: TGCGCCAGCAACCAGGGGGCCGGGGGACAAGAGACCCAGTACTTC. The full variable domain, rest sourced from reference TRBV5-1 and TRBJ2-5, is KAGVTQTPRYLIKTRGQQVTLSCSPISGHRSVSWYQQTPGQGLQFLFEYFSETQRNKGNFPGRFSGRQFSNSRSEMNVSTLELGDSALYLCASNQGAGGQETQYFGPGTRLLVL.

CDR3 protein: CASSELAGGTYEQFF. The DNA for the CDR3 is TGTGCCAGCAGTGAATTGGCAGGGGGGACCTATGAGCAGTTCTTC. The rearrangement uses TRBV25-1 and TRBJ2-1; D perhaps matches TRBD1 (7 bases). This CDR3 has 15 residues. From germline, CDR1 is MGHDK and CDR2 SYGVNS. V dropped 1 base and J dropped 8 bases, with 15 bases sitting between them.

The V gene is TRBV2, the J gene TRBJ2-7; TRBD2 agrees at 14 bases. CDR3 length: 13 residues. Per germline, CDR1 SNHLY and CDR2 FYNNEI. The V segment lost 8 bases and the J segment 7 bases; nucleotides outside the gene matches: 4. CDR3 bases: TGTGCCAGCGGTGGACTAGCGGGAGGTGAGCAGTACTTC. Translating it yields CASGGLAGGEQYF.

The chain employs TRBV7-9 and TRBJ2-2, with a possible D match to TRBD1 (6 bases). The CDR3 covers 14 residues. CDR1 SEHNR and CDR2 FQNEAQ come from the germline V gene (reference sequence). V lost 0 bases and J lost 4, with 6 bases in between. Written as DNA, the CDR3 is TGTGCCAGCAGCTTAGCCAGGGGCACCGGGGAGCTGTTTTTT. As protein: CASSLARGTGELFF.

CDR3 nucleotide sequence: TGTGCCAGCAGGTCCTACTTGAGGGGAAACACCATATATTTT. This encodes CASRSYLRGNTIYF. The chain combines TRBV6-5 with TRBJ1-3; D gene unclear. V gave up 6 bases and J gave up 4 bases, with 13 bases separating them. This CDR3 region has 14 residues. From germline, CDR1 is MNHEY and CDR2 SVGAGI.

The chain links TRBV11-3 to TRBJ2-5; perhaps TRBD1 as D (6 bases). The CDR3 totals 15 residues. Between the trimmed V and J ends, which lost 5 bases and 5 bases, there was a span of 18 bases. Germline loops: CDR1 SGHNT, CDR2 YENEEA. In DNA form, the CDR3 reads TGTGCCAGCAGCCCGGCTAGGACCCAGGGGGAGACCCAGTACTTC. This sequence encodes CASSPARTQGETQYF.

CDR3 region: CASSLASWGEDTQYF. The CDR3 nucleotides are TGTGCCAGCAGCTTAGCCTCATGGGGGGAGGATACGCAGTATTTT. The chain recombines TRBV7-9 with TRBJ2-3, with D possibly matching TRBD2 (6 bases). Germline V CDR1 and CDR2: SEHNR, FQNEAQ (reference sequence). Trimming removed 0 bases from V and 6 bases from J, with 13 bases in between. The CDR3 has 15 amino acids.

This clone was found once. As DNA, the CDR3 is TGTGCCAGCAGCTTAGAAGGGGTCGGCAGTGGCTACACCTTC. This gives the protein CASSLEGVGSGYTF. The J gene is TRBJ1-2, the V gene TRBV11-2, with D tentatively TRBD1 (5 bases). V lost 0 bases and J lost 7, with 12 bases in between. This CDR3 contains 14 residues. Per the germline V gene, CDR1 is SGHAT and CDR2 is FQNNGV.

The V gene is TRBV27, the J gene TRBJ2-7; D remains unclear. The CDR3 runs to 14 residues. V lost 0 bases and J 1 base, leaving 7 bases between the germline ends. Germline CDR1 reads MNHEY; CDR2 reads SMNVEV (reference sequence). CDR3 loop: CASSLSFLSYEQYF. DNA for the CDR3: TGTGCCAGCAGTTTATCGTTCCTATCCTACGAGCAGTACTTC.

The CDR3 region has the DNA TGTGCCAGCAGCCCTAGCGGGTCGTACTACGAGCAGTACTTC. It specifies CASSPSGSYYEQYF. The rearrangement uses TRBV7-9 and TRBJ2-7; 8 bases align to TRBD2. The CDR3 has 14 amino acids. Germline CDR1 SEHNR, CDR2 FQNEAQ (reference sequence). Unmatched junction bases numbered 6, after V lost 5 bases and J lost 3 bases.

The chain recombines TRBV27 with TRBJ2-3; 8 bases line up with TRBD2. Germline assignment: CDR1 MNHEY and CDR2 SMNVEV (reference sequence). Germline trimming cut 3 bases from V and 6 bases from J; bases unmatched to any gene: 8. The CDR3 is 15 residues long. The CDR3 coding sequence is TGTGCCAGCAGTTTGGTCGTAGCGGGGTCCGATACGCAGTATTTT. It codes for CASSLVVAGSDTQYF.